The entry below describes one T cell receptor beta chain. Its specificity is not known. Per the germline V gene, CDR1 is WSHSY and CDR2 is SAAADI. Deletions cut 6 bases from V and 0 bases from J, with 6 bases between. This CDR3 has 12 residues. These data come from a study of vaccination effects on CD4 cells after COVID-19. Using immunoSEQ multiplex PCR, the repertoire was profiled, and TCRdb retains in-frame clones only, with some absent. The sample has approximately 37,000 clones; about 81% are singletons. Study-wide points: By a late point after vaccination, infection- and vaccine-induced clones had shrunk markedly through clonal contraction.

Culturing for 9 to 10 days preceded CD4+ T cell isolation. This sequence originates from a human donor who received a COVID-19 vaccine. This chain joins TRBV10-2 and TRBJ2-7; D gene unclear. The sequencing here drew on CD4+ T cells from PBMCs cultured without peptide, taken before COVID-19 vaccination. CDR3 coding DNA: TGCGCCAGCAGGGACGGCTCCTACGAGCAGTACGTC. This translates into CASRDGSYEQYV.